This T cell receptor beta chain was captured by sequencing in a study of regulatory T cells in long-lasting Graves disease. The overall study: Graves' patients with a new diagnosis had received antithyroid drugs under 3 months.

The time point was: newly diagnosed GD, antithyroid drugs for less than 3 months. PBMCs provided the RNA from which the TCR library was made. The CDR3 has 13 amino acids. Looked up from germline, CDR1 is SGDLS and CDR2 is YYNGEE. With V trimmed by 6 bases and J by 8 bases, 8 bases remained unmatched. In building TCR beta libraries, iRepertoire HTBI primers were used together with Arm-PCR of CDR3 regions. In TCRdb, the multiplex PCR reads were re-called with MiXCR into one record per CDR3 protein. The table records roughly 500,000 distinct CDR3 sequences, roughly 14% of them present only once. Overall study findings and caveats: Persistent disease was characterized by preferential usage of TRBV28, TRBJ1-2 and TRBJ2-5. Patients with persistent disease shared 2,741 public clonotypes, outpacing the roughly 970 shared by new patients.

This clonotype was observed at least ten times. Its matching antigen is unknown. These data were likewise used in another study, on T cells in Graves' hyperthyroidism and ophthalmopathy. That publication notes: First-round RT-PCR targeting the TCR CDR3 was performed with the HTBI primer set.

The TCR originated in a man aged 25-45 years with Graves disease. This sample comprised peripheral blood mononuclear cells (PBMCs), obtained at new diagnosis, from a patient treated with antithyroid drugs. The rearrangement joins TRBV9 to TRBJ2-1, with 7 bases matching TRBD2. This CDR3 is CASNKRGEYEQFF. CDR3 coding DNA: TGTGCCAGCAACAAACGGGGGGAATATGAGCAGTTCTTC.